Below, one T cell receptor beta chain is given with its context. The data were obtained in a study of shared clonotypes between healthy human individuals. The CDR3 length is 18 residues. Trimming removed 4 bases from V and 0 bases from J; junction bases left unmatched: 11. CDR1 and CDR2 (germline): SEHNR, FQNEAQ (reference sequence). The assay was immunoSEQ multiplex PCR, and TCRdb's table has in-frame clones only and misses some. The repertoire holds approximately 1.4 million clones, with 95% to 99% as singletons. The V call is TRBV7-9, the J call TRBJ2-4; 8 nucleotides line up with TRBD1. The sequence came from a man aged 25 to 40 in good health. The sample taken for sequencing was naive CD4+ T cells sorted from blood. The subset here: CD45RA+ positively selected. CDR3 DNA sequence: TGTGCCAGCAGCTCCCAGACAGGGGTTCCAGTAGCCAAAAACATTCAGTACTTC. Translation: CASSSQTGVPVAKNIQYF.